A single sample is the source of the 10 T cell receptor beta chains below, sequenced in a study of blood T cell repertoires in COVID-19. Measured with immunoSEQ multiplex PCR; TCRdb has only the in-frame clones, and not every one. The sample has around 130,000 clones, just under 90% seen once. Input material: peripheral blood. Receptors originate from a woman aged 45-60 years with acute or convalescent COVID-19.

The V and J genes are TRBV3-1 (or the pseudogene TRBV3-2) and TRBJ1-2, with 12 bases lining up with TRBD1. Germline V lookup: CDR1 LGHDT, CDR2 YNNKEL (reference sequence). J lost 8 bases, V lost 4 bases, and 17 bases had no gene match. The CDR3 contains 18 residues. The CDR3 bases are TGTGCCAGCAGCCGCCTGTCCGGGACAGGGGGCACCTCTGTGGGCTACACCTTC. Translating it yields CASSRLSGTGGTSVGYTF.

The rearrangement links TRBV18 to TRBJ1-5; a possible D gene is TRBD1 (5 bases). Germline assignment: CDR1 KGHSH and CDR2 LQKENI. V gave up 3 bases and J gave up 2 bases, with 8 bases separating them. CDR3 length equals 14 residues. The CDR3 loop reads CASSPVTGNQPQHF. In DNA form, the CDR3 reads TGTGCCAGCTCACCGGTGACAGGCAATCAGCCCCAGCATTTT.

V and J are TRBV19 and TRBJ1-2; 7 bases agree with TRBD1. The CDR3 length is 15 residues. V shed 1 base and J 4 bases; nucleotides not matched to a gene: 6. CDR1 LNHDA and CDR2 SQIVND come from the germline V gene (reference sequence). This CDR3 reads CASSIAGTESYGYTF. The CDR3 bases are TGTGCCAGTAGTATAGCGGGGACAGAATCCTATGGCTACACCTTC. The whole variable domain, remainder taken from reference TRBV19 and TRBJ1-2, is DGGITQSPKYLFRKEGQNVTLSCEQNLNHDAMYWYRQDPGQGLRLIYYSQIVNDFQKGDIAEGYSVSREKKESFPLTVTSAQKNPTAFYLCASSIAGTESYGYTFGSGTRLTVV.

This clone has only one observation. The chain links TRBV6-5 to TRBJ1-6; no definite D call. Germline assignment: CDR1 MNHEY and CDR2 SVGAGI. This CDR3 has 14 amino acids. Trimming stripped 5 bases from V and 4 bases from J, with 9 bases between. The CDR3 region has the DNA TGTGCCAGCAGTCCGGGAATGTATAATTCACCCCTCCACTTT. This codes for CASSPGMYNSPLHF.

V gene TRBV5-1 combines with J gene TRBJ2-2, with D possibly matching TRBD2 (6 bases). CDR3 length: 15 amino acids. Germline assignment: CDR1 SGHRS and CDR2 YFSETQ. V lost 4 bases and J 0 bases, leaving 10 bases between the germline ends. The CDR3 is CASSQRLANTGELFF. The CDR3 bases are TGCGCCAGCAGCCAAAGACTAGCGAACACCGGGGAGCTGTTTTTT.

This clone has just one count. The chain recombines TRBV24-1 with TRBJ2-7, with a tentative D call TRBD1 (5 bases). This CDR3 has 15 residues. CDR1 and CDR2 (germline): KGHDR, SFDVKD. Trimming stripped 3 bases from V and 1 base from J, with 12 bases between. CDR3: CATSDTTATSYEQYF. In DNA, the CDR3 is TGTGCCACCAGTGATACGACAGCAACGTCCTACGAGCAGTACTTC.

CDR3 residues: CASSRQGGIYGYTF. CDR3 bases: TGTGCCAGCAGCCGACAGGGCGGCATCTATGGCTACACCTTC. This chain links TRBV6-5 with TRBJ1-2; TRBD1 matches 7 bases. J gave up 4 bases and V 6 bases, and 8 bases lay outside the gene matches. The CDR3 loop spans 14 amino acids. Looked up from germline, CDR1 is MNHEY and CDR2 is SVGAGI.

The chain is built from TRBV18 and TRBJ1-1; D possibly corresponds to TRBD1 (5 bases). The germline gives CDR1 KGHSH, CDR2 LQKENI. The CDR3 has 16 amino acids. Between the trimmed V and J ends, which lost 0 bases and 3 bases, there was a span of 14 bases. The CDR3 DNA is TGTGCCAGCTCACCACCAAGCGGGGCCCTGTACACTGAAGCTTTCTTT. Amino acid sequence: CASSPPSGALYTEAFF.

The chain carries TRBV7-2 and TRBJ1-2; D is ambiguous. The V gene lost 0 bases and the J gene lost 8 bases, with 7 bases spanning the gap. There are 12 residues in the CDR3. Germline CDR1 reads SGHTA; CDR2 reads FQGNSA. CDR3 sequence: CASSLAARGYTF. The CDR3 nucleotides read TGTGCCAGCAGCTTAGCGGCCCGCGGCTACACCTTC.

The chain recombines TRBV2 with TRBJ1-2; 7 bases match TRBD1. This CDR3 has 14 residues. Germline V lookup: CDR1 SNHLY, CDR2 FYNNEI. J lost 8 bases, V lost 8 bases, and 14 bases had no gene match. The CDR3 reads CASDGQAVRLGYTF. In DNA form, the CDR3 reads TGTGCCAGCGACGGACAGGCAGTCCGGTTGGGCTACACCTTC.